The rows below give T cell receptor beta chains drawn from one sample of a study of CD8+ T cells in alopecia areata. TCRdb's copy holds only in-frame clones and misses some; the assay was immunoSEQ multiplex PCR. The table includes about 150,000 clones, over 70% detected once. This sample comprised CD8+ T cells sorted from blood, obtained at week 0. The receptors were sampled from a human donor with alopecia areata. Each CDR3 is given with its conserved first and last residue. D genes are given only for firm matches. Some rows mark clone size as missing; the rest say once, few, many or name a class of expanded clone.

d_call	clone_size	v_call	j_call	cdr3_aa	cdr3_nt
-	-	TRBV9	TRBJ1-5	CASSPGYWEYQPQHF	TGTGCCAGCAGCCCGGGATACTGGGAATATCAGCCCCAGCATTTT
TRBD2	-	TRBV5-1	TRBJ2-1	CASSPSSGNLNEQFF	TGCGCCAGCAGCCCCTCAAGCGGGAACCTCAATGAGCAGTTCTTC
-	-	TRBV14	TRBJ2-3	CASSQEFPYTQYF	TGTGCCAGCAGCCAAGAGTTTCCTTATACGCAGTATTTT
-	-	TRBV5-6	TRBJ2-3	CASSLDPERGSTDTQYF	TGTGCCAGCAGCTTGGATCCAGAACGGGGAAGCACAGATACGCAGTATTTT
-	once	TRBV7-9	TRBJ2-3	CASSTQGGSTDTQYF	TGTGCCAGCAGCACCCAAGGGGGGTCAACAGATACGCAGTATTTT
TRBD1	-	TRBV4-1	TRBJ2-7	CASSQIYGDSSYEQYF	TGCGCCAGCAGCCAGATCTACGGGGACAGCTCCTACGAGCAGTACTTC
TRBD1	-	TRBV7-9	TRBJ2-5	CASSFLQGVGETQYF	TGTGCCAGCAGCTTCCTACAGGGGGTTGGGGAGACCCAGTACTTC
TRBD2	-	TRBV9	TRBJ2-7	CASSVVPAGGLYEQYF	TGTGCCAGCAGCGTAGTCCCAGCGGGGGGGCTCTACGAGCAGTACTTC
TRBD1	-	TRBV6-5	TRBJ2-5	CASSLRDSEQETQYF	TGTGCCAGCAGTCTCCGGGACAGCGAACAAGAGACCCAGTACTTC
-	-	TRBV27	TRBJ1-1	CASYQSMNTEAFF	TGTGCCAGCTACCAGAGCATGAACACTGAAGCTTTCTTT
TRBD2	-	TRBV7-9	TRBJ2-2	CASSFPSGGATGELFF	TGTGCCAGCAGCTTCCCTAGCGGGGGGGCCACCGGGGAGCTGTTTTTT
TRBD1	-	TRBV30	TRBJ2-1	CAWSVQGASYNEQFF	TGTGCCTGGAGTGTACAGGGGGCATCCTACAATGAGCAGTTCTTC
-	once	TRBV5-1	TRBJ2-1	CASSLVNGLHDNEQFF	TGCGCCAGCAGCTTGGTAAACGGACTTCACGACAATGAGCAGTTCTTC
TRBD2	-	TRBV5-1	TRBJ2-7	CASSLGTSSYEQYF	TGCGCCAGCAGCTTGGGGACTAGCTCCTACGAGCAGTACTTC
-	-	TRBV4-1	TRBJ1-1	CASSQGNTEAFF	TGCGCCAGCAGCCAAGGGAACACTGAAGCTTTCTTT
-	-	TRBV19	TRBJ1-1	CASKGGTEAFF	TGTGCCAGTAAGGGAGGCACTGAAGCTTTCTTT
-	-	TRBV7-9	TRBJ2-7	CASSLDEQYF	TGTGCCAGCAGCTTGGACGAGCAGTACTTC
-	-	TRBV4-1	TRBJ1-1	CASSQEYSMNTEAFF	TGCGCCAGCAGCCAAGAATACAGCATGAACACTGAAGCTTTCTTT
TRBD1	-	TRBV27	TRBJ2-7	CASSLSSGTVTYEQYF	TGTGCCAGCAGTTTATCGTCCGGGACAGTCACCTACGAGCAGTACTTC
-	once	TRBV7-9	TRBJ2-7	CASSLVSGGPYEQYF	TGTGCCAGCAGCTTAGTTTCAGGGGGGCCCTACGAGCAGTACTTC
TRBD1	-	TRBV19	TRBJ2-7	CATHTGGEQYF	TGTGCCACCCACACAGGGGGGGAGCAGTACTTC
-	-	TRBV27	TRBJ1-1	CASSLSGTRMNTEAFF	TGTGCCAGCAGTTTGTCGGGGACGAGGATGAACACTGAAGCTTTCTTT
TRBD1	-	TRBV6-5	TRBJ1-4	CASRWTGRNEKLFF	TGTGCCAGCAGATGGACAGGACGTAATGAAAAACTGTTTTTT
-	-	TRBV7-6	TRBJ2-6	CASSPNSGTGANVLTF	TGTGCCAGCAGCCCAAACTCGGGTACTGGGGCCAACGTCCTGACTTTC
-	-	TRBV5-1	TRBJ1-4	CASSLGEGEGEKLFF	TGCGCCAGCAGCTTGGGCGAAGGAGAAGGTGAAAAACTGTTTTTT
TRBD1	-	TRBV7-9	TRBJ1-1	CASSSPGTGEDTEAFF	TGTGCCAGCAGCAGTCCCGGGACAGGGGAGGACACTGAAGCTTTCTTT
-	once	TRBV7-9	TRBJ2-2	CASNRGTGTTGELFF	TGTGCCAGCAACCGGGGAACAGGGACCACCGGGGAGCTGTTTTTT
TRBD1	-	TRBV15	TRBJ2-2	CATSRRDRLRELFF	TGTGCCACCAGCAGACGGGACAGGCTAAGGGAGCTGTTTTTT
TRBD1	-	TRBV29-1	TRBJ2-7	CSVELAGGHYEQYF	TGCAGCGTTGAGTTGGCAGGGGGACACTACGAGCAGTACTTC
-	-	TRBV27	TRBJ2-3	CASSPPQLLGTDTQYF	TGTGCCAGCTCCCCCCCGCAGCTGCTAGGCACAGATACGCAGTATTTT
TRBD1	-	TRBV13	TRBJ1-1	CASSSLGEGASTEAFF	TGTGCCAGCAGCAGCTTAGGGGAGGGGGCGTCCACTGAAGCTTTCTTT
TRBD1	-	TRBV27	TRBJ1-2	CASSLGQGDYGYTF	TGTGCCAGCAGTTTAGGACAGGGAGACTATGGCTACACCTTC
TRBD1	-	TRBV9	TRBJ1-5	CASSVGTGAGQPQHF	TGTGCCAGCAGCGTAGGAACAGGGGCAGGCCAGCCCCAGCATTTT
-	-	TRBV11-2	TRBJ2-7	CASSLVSQYF	TGTGCCAGCAGCTTAGTCTCCCAGTACTTC
TRBD1	once	TRBV30	TRBJ1-2	CACDTGTGTYGYTF	TGTGCCTGTGACACCGGGACAGGGACCTATGGCTACACCTTC
TRBD2	-	TRBV9	TRBJ2-3	CAGSAGLARRTDTQYF	TGTGCCGGCAGCGCCGGACTAGCGCGACGCACAGATACGCAGTATTTT
-	-	TRBV29-1	TRBJ2-7	CSVGDGLSYEQYF	TGCAGCGTTGGTGACGGACTTTCCTACGAGCAGTACTTC
-	-	TRBV19	TRBJ2-3	CASSILQSTDTQYF	TGTGCCAGTAGTATACTACAAAGCACAGATACGCAGTATTTT
TRBD2	few	TRBV4-1	TRBJ2-7	CASSQGGLAGATYEQYF	TGCGCCAGCAGCCAAGGTGGACTAGCGGGCGCGACCTACGAGCAGTACTTC
-	-	TRBV13	TRBJ2-7	CASSPSHYEQYF	TGTGCCAGCAGCCCGTCCCACTACGAGCAGTACTTC
-	-	TRBV4-1	TRBJ2-1	CASNDAGTVAYNEQFF	TGCGCCAGCAACGACGCGGGTACAGTAGCCTACAATGAGCAGTTCTTC
TRBD1	-	TRBV2	TRBJ2-7	CASVSRDRGPGEQYF	TGTGCCAGTGTTTCCCGGGACAGGGGGCCAGGGGAGCAGTACTTC
TRBD2	-	TRBV9	TRBJ2-3	CASNPGTITDTQYF	TGTGCCAGCAACCCCGGGACTATCACAGATACGCAGTATTTT
-	-	TRBV30	TRBJ2-1	CACTPEGSPYNEQFF	TGTGCCTGCACACCCGAAGGGAGTCCCTACAATGAGCAGTTCTTC
-	once	TRBV5-1	TRBJ1-2	CAISILRVRGYTF	TGCGCCATCAGTATTTTGCGGGTCCGTGGCTACACCTTC
-	-	TRBV7-9	TRBJ2-7	CASSSESHYEQYF	TGTGCCAGCAGCTCGGAGTCGCACTACGAGCAGTACTTC
-	-	TRBV4-1	TRBJ1-1	CASSQGETFF	TGCGCCAGCAGCCAAGGAGAAACTTTCTTT
-	-	TRBV29-1	TRBJ2-4	CSVEDLGVDLAKNIQYF	TGCAGCGTTGAAGACTTGGGAGTTGACTTAGCCAAAAACATTCAGTACTTC
-	once	TRBV27	TRBJ2-4	CASSAFVLGTWGKNIQYF	TGTGCCAGCAGTGCCTTCGTCCTGGGAACATGGGGCAAAAACATTCAGTACTTC
-	-	TRBV27	TRBJ1-5	CASSSPSQPQHF	TGTGCCAGCAGTTCCCCAAGCCAGCCCCAGCATTTT
TRBD1	-	TRBV29-1	TRBJ2-7	CSTWTGFDQYF	TGCAGCACCTGGACAGGGTTCGACCAGTACTTC
-	-	TRBV13	TRBJ2-3	CASSLLGEFDTQYF	TGTGCCAGCAGCTTACTGGGGGAGTTCGATACGCAGTATTTT
-	-	TRBV9	TRBJ2-1	CASSGDSFSSYNEQFF	TGTGCCAGCAGCGGAGACAGCTTCAGCTCCTACAATGAGCAGTTCTTC
-	few	TRBV19	TRBJ2-1	CATEGIHNEQFF	TGTGCCACCGAGGGTATCCACAATGAGCAGTTCTTC
TRBD1	-	TRBV29-1	TRBJ2-5	CSVPGQGTQETQYF	TGCAGCGTACCGGGACAGGGCACTCAAGAGACCCAGTACTTC
TRBD2	once	TRBV13	TRBJ2-1	CASRPVAGGRNEQFF	TGTGCCAGCAGACCAGTAGCGGGGGGGCGGAATGAGCAGTTCTTC
-	-	TRBV7-9	TRBJ1-3	CASSDADPVRNTIYF	TGTGCCAGCAGCGACGCGGACCCTGTTAGGAACACCATATATTTT
TRBD1	-	TRBV6-5	TRBJ2-5	CASSVGGGETQYF	TGTGCCAGCAGCGTAGGGGGCGGCGAGACCCAGTACTTC
-	few	TRBV7-2	TRBJ2-7	CASSLVGYEQYF	TGTGCCAGCAGCTTAGTGGGGTACGAGCAGTACTTC
-	-	TRBV29-1	TRBJ2-7	CSVEDGGEQYF	TGCAGCGTCGAGGACGGCGGCGAGCAGTACTTC